This TCR beta chain was documented in a study of T-cell reconstitution after alpha-beta-depleted transplantation in children. Preparing the TCRbeta library involved the use of unique molecular identifiers. One entry per CDR3 protein results from TCRdb running MiXCR on the PCR reads. The top ten clones hold 27% of a sample with a few hundred thousand distinct CDR3 sequences, around two fifths of them seen once. Germline lookup yields CDR1 LNHNV and CDR2 YYDKDF (reference sequence). Trimming cost V 1 base and J 2 bases, with 11 bases left between them. The CDR3 totals 15 residues. This clonotype was counted at least ten times.

This specimen was PBMCs, taken before TCRalphabeta/CD19-depleted stem cell transplant. This clonotype originated in a girl between 2 and 10 years old with aplastic anemia, due to receive a stem cell transplant. This rearrangement joins TRBV15 to TRBJ2-5; tentatively, D is TRBD2 (5 bases). The CDR3 DNA follows: TGTGCCACCAGCAGAGTCGGACTTATACAAGAGACCCAGTACTTC. Protein: CATSRVGLIQETQYF. The variable domain in full, with the rest retrieved from reference TRBV15 and TRBJ2-5, is DAMVIQNPRYQVTQFGKPVTLSCSQTLNHNVMYWYQQKSSQAPKLLFHYYDKDFNNEADTPDNFQSRRPNTSFCFLDIRSPGLGDTAMYLCATSRVGLIQETQYFGPGTRLLVL.